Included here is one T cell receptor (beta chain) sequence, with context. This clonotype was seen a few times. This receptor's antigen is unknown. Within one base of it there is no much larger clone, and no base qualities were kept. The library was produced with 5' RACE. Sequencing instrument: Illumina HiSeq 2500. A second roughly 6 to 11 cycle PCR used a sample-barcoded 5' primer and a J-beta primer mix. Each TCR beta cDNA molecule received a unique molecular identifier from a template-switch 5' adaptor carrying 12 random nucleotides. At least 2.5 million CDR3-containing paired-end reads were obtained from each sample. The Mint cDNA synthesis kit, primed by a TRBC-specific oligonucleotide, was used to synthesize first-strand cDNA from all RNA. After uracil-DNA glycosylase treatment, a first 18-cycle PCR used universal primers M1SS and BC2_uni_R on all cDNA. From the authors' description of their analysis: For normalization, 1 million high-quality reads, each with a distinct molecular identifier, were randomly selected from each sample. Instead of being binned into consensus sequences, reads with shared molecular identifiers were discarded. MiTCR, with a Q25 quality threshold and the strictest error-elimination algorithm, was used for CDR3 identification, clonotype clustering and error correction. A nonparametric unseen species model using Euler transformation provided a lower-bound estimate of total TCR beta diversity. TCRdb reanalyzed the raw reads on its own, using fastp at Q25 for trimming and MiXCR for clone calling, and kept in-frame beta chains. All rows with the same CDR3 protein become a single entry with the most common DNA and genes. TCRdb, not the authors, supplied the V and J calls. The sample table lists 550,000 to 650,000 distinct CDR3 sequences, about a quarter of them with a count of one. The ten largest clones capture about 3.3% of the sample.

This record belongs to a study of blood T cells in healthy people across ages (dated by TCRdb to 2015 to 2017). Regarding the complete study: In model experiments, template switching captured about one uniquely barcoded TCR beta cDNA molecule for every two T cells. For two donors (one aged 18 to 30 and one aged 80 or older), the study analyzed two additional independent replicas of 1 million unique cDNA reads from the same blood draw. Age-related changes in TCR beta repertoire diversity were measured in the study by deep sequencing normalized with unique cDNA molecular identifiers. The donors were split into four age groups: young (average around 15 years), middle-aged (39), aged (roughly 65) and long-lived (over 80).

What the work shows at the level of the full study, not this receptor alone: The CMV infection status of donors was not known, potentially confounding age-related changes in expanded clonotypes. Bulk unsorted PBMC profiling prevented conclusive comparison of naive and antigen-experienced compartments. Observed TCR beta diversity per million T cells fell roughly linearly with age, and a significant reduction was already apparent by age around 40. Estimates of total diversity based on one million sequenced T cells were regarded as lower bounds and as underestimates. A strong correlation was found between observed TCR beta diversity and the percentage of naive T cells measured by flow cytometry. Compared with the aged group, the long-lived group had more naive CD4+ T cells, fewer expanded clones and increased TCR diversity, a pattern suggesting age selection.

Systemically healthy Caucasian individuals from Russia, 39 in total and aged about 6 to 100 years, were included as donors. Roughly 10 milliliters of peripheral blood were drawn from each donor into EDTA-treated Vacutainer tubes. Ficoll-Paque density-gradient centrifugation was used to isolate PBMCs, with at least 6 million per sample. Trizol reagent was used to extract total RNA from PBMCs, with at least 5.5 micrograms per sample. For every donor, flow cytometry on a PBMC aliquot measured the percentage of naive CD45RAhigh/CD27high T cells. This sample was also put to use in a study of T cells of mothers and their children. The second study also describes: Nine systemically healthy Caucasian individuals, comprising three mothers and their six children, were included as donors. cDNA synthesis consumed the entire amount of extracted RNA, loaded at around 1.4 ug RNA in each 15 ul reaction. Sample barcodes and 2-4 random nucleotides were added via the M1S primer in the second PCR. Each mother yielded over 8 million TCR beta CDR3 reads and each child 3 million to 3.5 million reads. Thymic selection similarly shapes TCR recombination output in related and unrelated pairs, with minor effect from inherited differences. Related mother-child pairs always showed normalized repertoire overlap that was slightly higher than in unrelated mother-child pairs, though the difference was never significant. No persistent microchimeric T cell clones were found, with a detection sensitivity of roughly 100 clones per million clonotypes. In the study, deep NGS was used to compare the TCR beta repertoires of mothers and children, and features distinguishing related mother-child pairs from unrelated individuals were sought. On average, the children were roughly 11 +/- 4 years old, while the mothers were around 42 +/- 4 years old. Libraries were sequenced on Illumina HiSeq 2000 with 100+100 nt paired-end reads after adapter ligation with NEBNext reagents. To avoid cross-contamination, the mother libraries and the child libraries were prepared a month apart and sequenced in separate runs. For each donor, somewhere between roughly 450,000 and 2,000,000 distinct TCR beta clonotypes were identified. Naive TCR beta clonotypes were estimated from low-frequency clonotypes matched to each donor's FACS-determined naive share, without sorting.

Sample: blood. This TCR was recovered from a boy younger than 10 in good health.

The CDR3 loop reads CASSLTGKRFSPLHF. The nucleotides are TGTGCCAGCAGCTTAACCGGGAAACGGTTTTCACCCCTCCACTTT. The V and J segments used are TRBV7-2 and TRBJ1-6; no D gene call is confident. From its cysteine to its phenylalanine, the CDR3 spans 15 amino acids. The DNA shown is the 45-base CDR3, in frame from base 1. CDR1 and CDR2 are drawn from the germline V gene: SGHTA, FQGNSA. Trimming costs V 2 bases and J 9 bases, and their ends lie 14 bases apart.